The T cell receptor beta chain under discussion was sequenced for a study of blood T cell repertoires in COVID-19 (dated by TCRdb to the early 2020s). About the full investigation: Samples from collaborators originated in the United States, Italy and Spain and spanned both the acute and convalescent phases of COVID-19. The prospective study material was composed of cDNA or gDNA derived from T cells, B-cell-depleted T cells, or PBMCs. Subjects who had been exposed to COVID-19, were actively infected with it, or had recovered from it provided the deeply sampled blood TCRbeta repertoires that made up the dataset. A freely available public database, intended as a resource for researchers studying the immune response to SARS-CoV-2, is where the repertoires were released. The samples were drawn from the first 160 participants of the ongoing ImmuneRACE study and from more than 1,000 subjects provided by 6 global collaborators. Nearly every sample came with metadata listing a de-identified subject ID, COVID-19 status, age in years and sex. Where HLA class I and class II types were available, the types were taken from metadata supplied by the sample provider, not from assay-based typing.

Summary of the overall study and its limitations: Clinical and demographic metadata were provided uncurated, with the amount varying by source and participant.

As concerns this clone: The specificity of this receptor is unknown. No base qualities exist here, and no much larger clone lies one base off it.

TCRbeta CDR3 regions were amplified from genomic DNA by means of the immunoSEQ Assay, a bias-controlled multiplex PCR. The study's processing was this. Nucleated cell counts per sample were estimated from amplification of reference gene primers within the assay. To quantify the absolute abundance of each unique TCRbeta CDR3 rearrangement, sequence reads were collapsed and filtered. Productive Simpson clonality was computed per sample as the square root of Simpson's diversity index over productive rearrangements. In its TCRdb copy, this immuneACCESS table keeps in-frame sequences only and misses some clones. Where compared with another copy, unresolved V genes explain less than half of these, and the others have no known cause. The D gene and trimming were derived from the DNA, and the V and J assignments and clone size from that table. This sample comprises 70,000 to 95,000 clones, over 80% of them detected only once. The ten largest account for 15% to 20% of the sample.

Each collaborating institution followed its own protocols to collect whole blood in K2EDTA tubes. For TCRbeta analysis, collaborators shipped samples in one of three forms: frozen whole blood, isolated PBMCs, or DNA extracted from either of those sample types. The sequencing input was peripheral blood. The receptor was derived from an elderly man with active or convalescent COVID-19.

Here the CDR3 is given as CATRSGQGAVSTGELFF. The DNA sequence follows: TGTGCCACCAGATCCGGACAGGGGGCGGTGAGCACCGGGGAGCTGTTTTTT. Recombination joined TRBV24-1 with TRBJ2-2; TRBD1 agrees with 11 junctional bases. Looking up the germline V gene yields CDR1 KGHDR and CDR2 SFDVKD. Relative to germline, V is missing 7 bases and J is missing 4 bases, with 10 bases of the junction outside any gene match. Counted from cysteine to phenylalanine, this CDR3 has 17 amino acids. The DNA shown is the 51-base CDR3, in frame from base 1.